This entry is about one TCR beta chain. CD8 cells classed as naive were CD45RO-negative and positively selected for CCR7, excluding terminally differentiated effector memory CD45RA+ cells. The data belong to a study of shared clonotypes between healthy human individuals. Execution of the assay was at deep level. Genomic DNA per cell subset filled all wells of several immunoSEQ plates. Here immunoSEQ multiplex PCR was the method, and the copy in TCRdb shows in-frame clones only, minus some. The sample has around 2.1 million clones, under 95% seen once. The CDR3 covers 20 residues. After removal of 4 bases from V and 6 bases from J, the junction contained 16 bases not matched to a gene. The germline CDR1 and CDR2 sequences are SGHTA and FQGTGA.

The J gene is TRBJ2-1, the V gene TRBV7-3; TRBD2 agrees at 15 bases. The sequence derives from a man between 18 and 29 years old in good health. Some clones in this sample may be carry-over from other donors' samples. Source material: naive CD8+ T cells from PBMCs. The CDR3 nucleotides read TGTGCCAGCAGCTCTAGGGGACTAGCGGGAGGCCTGCTACCTCTCAATGAGCAGTTCTTC. It specifies CASSSRGLAGGLLPLNEQFF.